This is a list of T cell receptor beta chains from one sample in a study of T-cell reconstitution after alpha-beta-depleted transplantation in children. TCRdb processed the PCR reads anew with MiXCR; each CDR3 protein has one entry. The data show around 370,000 distinct CDR3 sequences, roughly 15% seen once. Here the sequenced sample was PBMCs, mostly from graft donor cells, taken 360 days after TCRalphabeta/CD19-depleted stem cell transplant. Receptors originate from a male patient between 2 and 10 years old who had a stem cell transplant for acute lymphoblastic leukemia, so the T cells may come from the graft donor. CDR3s include the opening cysteine and the closing phenylalanine or tryptophan. The order of the fields is D gene, clone size, J gene, V gene, CDR3 DNA, CDR3 protein. The D gene is left open where the match is weak. Rows may omit the clone size; those that give it use once, few, many or a size class.

-,few,TRBJ1-5,TRBV28,TGTGCCAGCAGTTTATCCCTCGGACAGCAAAGCAATCAGCCCCAGCATTTT,CASSLSLGQQSNQPQHF
TRBD1,few,TRBJ1-5,TRBV5-1,TGCGCCAGCAGCTGGCAGGGGGGCGATCAGCCCCAGCATTTT,CASSWQGGDQPQHF
-,-,TRBJ1-3,TRBV7-9,TGTGCCAGCAGCAAACCCCCATTACCCTTCTCTGGAAACACCATATATTTT,CASSKPPLPFSGNTIYF
TRBD1,-,TRBJ2-7,TRBV20-1,TGCAGTGCTAGATCACCCCGACAGGGGACCTACGAGCAGTACTTC,CSARSPRQGTYEQYF
-,few,TRBJ2-7,TRBV6-1,TGTGCCAGCAGTAAGGGACGCCGGGGGCTTAACTTCGAGCAGTACTTC,CASSKGRRGLNFEQYF
-,many,TRBJ2-7,TRBV9,TGTGCCAGCAGCGTAGGCGACTACACCTACGAGCAGTACTTC,CASSVGDYTYEQYF
-,many,TRBJ1-1,TRBV5-1,TGCGCCAGCAGCTTGGAGGTCGCTGGTGAAGCTTTCTTT,CASSLEVAGEAFF
TRBD2,few,TRBJ2-7,TRBV11-2,TGTGCCAGCAGCTTGATGTCCGGGACTAGCGGCTACGAGCAGTACTTC,CASSLMSGTSGYEQYF
-,-,TRBJ2-3,TRBV4-1,TGCGCCAGCAGCGTCCTGGGTACGCAGTATTTT,CASSVLGTQYF
-,few,TRBJ1-6,TRBV12-3/TRBV12-4,TGTGCCAGCAGTTTACAGGGAGCCGATTCACCCCTCCACTTT,CASSLQGADSPLHF
-,many,TRBJ2-1,TRBV2,TGTGCCAGCAGTCTTCTCCCGGCCAATGAGCAGTTCTTC,CASSLLPANEQFF
TRBD1,-,TRBJ2-7,TRBV20-1,TGCAGTGCTCGACAGGGCCCGAGCTCCTACGAGCAGTACTTC,CSARQGPSSYEQYF
-,-,TRBJ2-5,TRBV20-1,TGCAGTGCGACACTAGGGGGACCGGAGACCCAGTACTTC,CSATLGGPETQYF
TRBD2,few,TRBJ2-3,TRBV5-1,TGCGCCAGCAGCTTGGCCGCTAGCGGGAGCACAGATACGCAGTATTTT,CASSLAASGSTDTQYF
-,-,TRBJ2-6,TRBV7-9,TGTGCCAGCAGCTTCCAGGTTACTGGCGTCCTGACTTTC,CASSFQVTGVLTF